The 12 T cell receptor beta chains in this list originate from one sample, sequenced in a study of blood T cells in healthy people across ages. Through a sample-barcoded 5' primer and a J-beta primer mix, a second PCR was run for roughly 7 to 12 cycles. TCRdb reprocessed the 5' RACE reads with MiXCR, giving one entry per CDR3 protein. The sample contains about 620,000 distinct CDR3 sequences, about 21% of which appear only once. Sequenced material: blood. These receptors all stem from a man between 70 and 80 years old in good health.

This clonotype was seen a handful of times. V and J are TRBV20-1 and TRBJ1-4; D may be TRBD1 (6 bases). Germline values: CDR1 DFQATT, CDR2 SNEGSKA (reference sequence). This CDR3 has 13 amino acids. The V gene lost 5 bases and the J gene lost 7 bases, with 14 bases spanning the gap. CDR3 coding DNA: TGCAGTGCTGGGGGGGGGACATCTGAAAAACTGTTTTTT. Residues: CSAGGGTSEKLFF.

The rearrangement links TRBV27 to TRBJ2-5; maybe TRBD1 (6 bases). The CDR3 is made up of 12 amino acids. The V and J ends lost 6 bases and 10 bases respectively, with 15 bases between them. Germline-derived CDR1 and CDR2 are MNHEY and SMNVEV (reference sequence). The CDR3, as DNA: TGTGCCAGCAGGACCCGCAACAGGGTCCAGTACTTC. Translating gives CASRTRNRVQYF.

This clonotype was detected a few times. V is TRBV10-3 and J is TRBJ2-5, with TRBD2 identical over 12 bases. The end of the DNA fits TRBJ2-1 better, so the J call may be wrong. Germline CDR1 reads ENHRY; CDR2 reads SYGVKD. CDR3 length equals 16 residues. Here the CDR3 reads CAISESRTSGNNEQFF. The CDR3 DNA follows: TGTGCCATCAGTGAGTCGAGGACTAGCGGGAACAATGAGCAGTTCTTC.

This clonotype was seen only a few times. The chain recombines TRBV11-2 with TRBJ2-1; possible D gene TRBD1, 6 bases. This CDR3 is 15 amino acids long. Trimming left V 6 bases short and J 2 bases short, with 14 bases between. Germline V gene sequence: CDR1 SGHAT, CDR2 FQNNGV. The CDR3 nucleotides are TGTGCCAGCAGGGCCACAGGGAGTCCCTACAATGAGCAGTTCTTC. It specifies CASRATGSPYNEQFF.

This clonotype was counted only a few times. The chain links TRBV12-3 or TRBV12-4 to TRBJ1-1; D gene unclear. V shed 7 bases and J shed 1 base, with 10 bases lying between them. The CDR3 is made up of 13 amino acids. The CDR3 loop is CASTLIGNTEAFF. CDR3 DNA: TGTGCCAGCACTCTAATCGGGAACACTGAAGCTTTCTTT.

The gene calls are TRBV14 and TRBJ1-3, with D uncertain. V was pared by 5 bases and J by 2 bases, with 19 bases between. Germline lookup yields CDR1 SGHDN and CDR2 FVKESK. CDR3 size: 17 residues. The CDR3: CASSAQRLMTPGNTIYF. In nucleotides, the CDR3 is TGTGCCAGCAGCGCACAGAGGCTCATGACTCCTGGAAACACCATATATTTT.

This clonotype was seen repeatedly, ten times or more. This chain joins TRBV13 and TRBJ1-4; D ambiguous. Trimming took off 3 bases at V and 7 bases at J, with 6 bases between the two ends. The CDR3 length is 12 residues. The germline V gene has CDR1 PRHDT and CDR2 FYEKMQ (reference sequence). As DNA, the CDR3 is TGTGCCAGCAGCTTGGGAGGTGAAAAACTGTTTTTT. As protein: CASSLGGEKLFF.

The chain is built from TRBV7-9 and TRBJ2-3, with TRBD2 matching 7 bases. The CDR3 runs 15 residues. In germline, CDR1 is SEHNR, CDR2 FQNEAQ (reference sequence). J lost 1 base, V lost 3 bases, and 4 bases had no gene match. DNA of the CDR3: TGTGCCAGCAGCTTTAGTCTAGCGGGCACAGATACGCAGTATTTT. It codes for CASSFSLAGTDTQYF.

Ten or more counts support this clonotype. The CDR3 nucleotides are TGTGCCAGCAGCACCGGGACAGGGTCCACAGATACGCAGTATTTT. It is translated as CASSTGTGSTDTQYF. The V and J genes are TRBV7-3 and TRBJ2-3, with 9 bases fitting TRBD1. In germline, CDR1 is SGHTA, CDR2 FQGTGA. The CDR3 sequence is 15 residues long. Trimming at V came to 5 bases and at J to 2 bases, leaving 5 bases not matched to a gene.

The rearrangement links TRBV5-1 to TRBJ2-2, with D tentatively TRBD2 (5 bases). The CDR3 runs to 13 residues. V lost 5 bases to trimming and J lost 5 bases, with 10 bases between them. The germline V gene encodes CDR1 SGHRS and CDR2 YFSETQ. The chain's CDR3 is CASRPDSTGELFF. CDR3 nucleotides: TGCGCCAGCAGGCCGGACTCGACCGGGGAGCTGTTTTTT. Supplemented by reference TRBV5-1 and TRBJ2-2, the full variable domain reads KAGVTQTPRYLIKTRGQQVTLSCSPISGHRSVSWYQQTPGQGLQFLFEYFSETQRNKGNFPGRFSGRQFSNSRSEMNVSTLELGDSALYLCASRPDSTGELFFGEGSRLTVL.

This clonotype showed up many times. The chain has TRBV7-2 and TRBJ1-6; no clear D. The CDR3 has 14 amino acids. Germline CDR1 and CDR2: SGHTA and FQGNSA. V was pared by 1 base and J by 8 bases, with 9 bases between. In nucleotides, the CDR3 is TGTGCCAGCAGCTTAGAGGCCCGGGATTCACCCCTCCACTTT. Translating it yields CASSLEARDSPLHF. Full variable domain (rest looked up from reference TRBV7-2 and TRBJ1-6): GAGVSQSPSNKVTEKGKDVELRCDPISGHTALYWYRQSLGQGLEFLIYFQGNSAPDKSGLPSDRFSAERTGGSVSTLTIQRTQQEDSAVYLCASSLEARDSPLHFGNGTRLTVT.

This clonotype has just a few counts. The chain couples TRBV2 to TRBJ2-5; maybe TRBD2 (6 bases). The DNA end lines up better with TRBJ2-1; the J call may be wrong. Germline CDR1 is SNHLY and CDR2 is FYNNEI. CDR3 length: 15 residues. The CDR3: CASSLAGSGIYEQFF. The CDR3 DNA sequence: TGTGCCAGCAGTCTTGCGGGGTCGGGCATCTATGAGCAGTTCTTC.